Described below is a single T cell receptor beta chain sequence and its context. Authors' processing steps: Using reference gene primer amplification, nucleated cell counts were estimated. Assay: immunoSEQ multiplex PCR; the TCRdb copy retains only in-frame clones and omits some. The V and J calls and the clone size are those of that table, but D and trimming were determined from the DNA. This table holds about 110,000 clones, around 90% found once. This sample was included in a study of blood T cell repertoires in COVID-19. Study-level background: Donors in the United States, Italy and Spain gave samples during acute or convalescent COVID-19. T cells, B-cell-depleted T cells, or PBMCs supplied cDNA or gDNA.

CDR1 is SGHDT, CDR2 YYEEEE, per germline. The ends lost 5 bases at V and 6 bases at J; junction bases unmatched: 7. There are 14 residues in the CDR3. The J gene is TRBJ1-5, the V gene TRBV5-6; 8 bases map to TRBD1. The specimen was peripheral blood. The sequence was obtained from a human donor in a cohort sampled during active COVID-19. The CDR3 DNA follows: TGTGCCAGCAGTCCTGGACAGGGTGCTCAGCCCCAGCATTTT. Translated: CASSPGQGAQPQHF.